These 20 T cell receptor beta chains originate from one sample sequenced in a study of blood T cell repertoires in COVID-19. Sequencing was performed with immunoSEQ multiplex PCR; in TCRdb, only in-frame clones are kept and a portion is missing. The data show 54,000 or so clones, roughly four fifths seen once. The sample comprised peripheral blood. All receptors derive from a woman aged 55 to 70 with acute or convalescent COVID-19.

This clone showed up just a few times. This sequence joins TRBV20-1 and TRBJ1-5, with D possibly matching TRBD1 (6 bases). CDR3 length: 14 residues. CDR1 DFQATT and CDR2 SNEGSKA come from the germline V gene (reference sequence). Trimming stripped 3 bases from V and 7 bases from J, with 16 bases between. CDR3 residues: CSASPSTGRQPQHF. The CDR3 DNA sequence: TGCAGTGCTAGTCCATCAACAGGGCGGCAGCCCCAGCATTTT.

In this sample, this clone turned up a few times. This chain joins TRBV4-1 and TRBJ1-5; 7 nucleotides align to TRBD1. The germline gives CDR1 MGHRA, CDR2 YSYEKL. The CDR3 length is 17 residues. V shed 0 bases, J shed 6 bases, and the junction held 11 bases outside the gene matches. CDR3 residues: CASSQEGLGGLGQPQHF. The CDR3 DNA follows: TGCGCCAGCAGCCAAGAGGGTCTAGGGGGCCTTGGTCAGCCCCAGCATTTT.

This chain joins TRBV5-8 and TRBJ2-7, with 10 bases aligning to TRBD1. In germline, CDR1 is SGHTS, CDR2 YDEGEE. V lost 6 bases to trimming and J lost 4 bases; unmatched junction nucleotides: 7. This CDR3 is 14 amino acids long. Written as DNA, the CDR3 is TGTGCCAGCACCCGGGGACAGGGGCTTTACGAGCAGTACTTC. Protein product: CASTRGQGLYEQYF.

This rearrangement joins TRBV24-1 to TRBJ2-3; 9 nucleotides align to TRBD2. This CDR3 contains 16 residues. With 1 base clipped from V and 6 bases from J, the junction kept 7 bases outside the gene matches. Germline V lookup: CDR1 KGHDR, CDR2 SFDVKD. CDR3 DNA sequence: TGTGCCACCAGTGATTTATTAGCGGGAGACGACGATACGCAGTATTTT. Translated, it gives CATSDLLAGDDDTQYF.

This clone has only a few counts. The gene calls are TRBV10-3 and TRBJ2-7; TRBD1 aligns across 9 bases. The V gene's germline CDR1 is ENHRY and CDR2 SYGVKD. CDR3 length: 21 residues. With 3 bases clipped from V and 5 bases from J, the junction kept 26 bases outside the gene matches. The CDR3 sequence: CAISDLIQGAIGTGKVDEQYF. The CDR3 coding sequence is TGTGCCATCAGTGACCTGATTCAGGGGGCGATAGGGACAGGGAAGGTGGACGAGCAGTACTTC.

The chain recombines TRBV12-3 or TRBV12-4 with TRBJ1-1, with TRBD1 matching 7 bases. The CDR3 loop spans 13 amino acids. The V and J ends lost 7 bases and 11 bases, in that order; junction bases with no gene match: 13. CDR3 amino acids: CASTPAEGANAFF. Written as DNA, the CDR3 is TGTGCCAGCACACCAGCGGAGGGGGCGAATGCTTTCTTT.

The chain recombines TRBV7-9 with TRBJ1-1, with 7 bases fitting TRBD1. Germline CDR1 SEHNR, CDR2 FQNEAQ (reference sequence). The CDR3 consists of 14 residues. The V and J ends lost 4 bases and 0 bases, in that order; junction bases with no gene match: 2. The CDR3 region has the DNA TGTGCCAGCAGCTCTGACAGGGTGAACACTGAAGCTTTCTTT. Translation gives CASSSDRVNTEAFF.

This CDR3 reads CASSDPGQGAVSPLHF. The CDR3 nucleotides are TGTGCCAGCAGCGACCCCGGACAGGGGGCTGTCTCACCCCTCCACTTT. V gene TRBV6-2 or TRBV6-3 combines with J gene TRBJ1-6; 11 bases are shared with TRBD1. CDR3 length: 16 amino acids. Per germline, CDR1 MNHEY and CDR2 SVGEGT. After removal of 6 bases from V and 10 bases from J, the junction contained 11 bases not matched to a gene.

The chain combines TRBV28 with TRBJ1-3; TRBD1 agrees at 9 bases. The ends lost 3 bases at V and 7 bases at J; junction bases unmatched: 7. The germline V gene has CDR1 MDHEN and CDR2 SYDVKM. CDR3 length: 15 residues. The CDR3 is CASSLGQGYPNTIYF. CDR3 coding DNA: TGTGCCAGCAGTTTGGGACAGGGTTATCCCAACACCATATATTTT.

The V and J genes are TRBV28 and TRBJ1-5, with unresolved D. In germline, CDR1 is MDHEN, CDR2 SYDVKM. This CDR3 has 15 residues. The V and J ends lost 6 bases and 6 bases respectively, with 18 bases between them. In DNA, the CDR3 is TGTGCCAGCAGCCCCCGGGGAGGGAGGACTCAGCCCCAGCATTTT. It encodes CASSPRGGRTQPQHF.

The chain is built from TRBV4-2 and TRBJ2-4, with D unclear. The CDR3 length is 13 residues. V lost 0 bases and J lost 4, with 4 bases in between. Germline V gene data show CDR1 as LGHNA and CDR2 as YNFKEQ. In DNA form, the CDR3 reads TGTGCCAGCAGCCAAGACGGGAAAAACATTCAGTACTTC. Amino acid sequence: CASSQDGKNIQYF.

V usage is TRBV6-1 and J usage is TRBJ1-2; no definite D call. Germline values: CDR1 MNHNS, CDR2 SASEGT. The CDR3 is made up of 13 amino acids. Trimming took off 2 bases at V and 3 bases at J, with 7 bases between the two ends. The CDR3 loop is CASSENLDYGYTF. The DNA of the CDR3 is TGTGCCAGCAGTGAAAACCTAGACTATGGCTACACCTTC.

This clone was detected a few times. The chain combines TRBV5-1 with TRBJ2-7, with TRBD2 matching 12 bases. This CDR3 has 14 amino acids. Germline V gene data show CDR1 as SGHRS and CDR2 as YFSETQ. V lost 4 bases to trimming and J lost 4 bases; unmatched junction nucleotides: 3. CDR3 region: CASSGGTSGYEQYF. The CDR3 nucleotides read TGCGCCAGCAGCGGTGGGACTAGCGGGTACGAGCAGTACTTC.

The chain carries TRBV18 and TRBJ1-2; weak D call: TRBD1 (5 bases). Trimming pared 2 bases from V and 7 bases from J, leaving 14 bases between. The CDR3 consists of 14 residues. Germline V gives CDR1 KGHSH, CDR2 LQKENI. CDR3 amino acids: CASSPDGRGPGYTF. The CDR3, as DNA: TGTGCCAGCTCACCAGACGGAAGGGGCCCTGGCTACACCTTC. Filled out from reference TRBV18 and TRBJ1-2, the complete variable domain reads NAGVMQNPRHLVRRRGQEARLRCSPMKGHSHVYWYRQLPEEGLKFMVYLQKENIIDESGMPKERFSAEFPKEGPSILRIQQVVRGDSAAYFCASSPDGRGPGYTFGSGTRLTVV.

V is TRBV5-6 and J is TRBJ1-1, with D possibly being TRBD1 (5 bases). Germline V gene lookup returns CDR1 SGHDT and CDR2 YYEEEE. Trimming took 4 bases from V and 4 from J, leaving 11 bases between them. The CDR3 runs 13 residues. This CDR3 is CASSGGGVTEAFF. The DNA of the CDR3 is TGTGCCAGCAGCGGGGGGGGAGTCACTGAAGCTTTCTTT.

Only a few counts were recorded for this clone. The chain is built from TRBV12-3 or TRBV12-4 and TRBJ1-5; TRBD1 might be the D (5 bases). The CDR3 length is 13 residues. With 6 bases removed from V and 8 bases from J, the gap between germline ends came to 14 bases. Here the CDR3 DNA reads TGTGCCAGCAGGGGCGGGACCCTTAAGCCCCAGCATTTT. Protein product: CASRGGTLKPQHF.

The genes are TRBV19 and TRBJ1-6, with 9 bases that match TRBD1. There are 14 residues in the CDR3. Germline V gene sequence: CDR1 LNHDA, CDR2 SQIVND (reference sequence). J lost 9 bases, V lost 5 bases, and 5 bases had no gene match. The CDR3 spells CASSSGQGGSPLHF. The CDR3 DNA sequence: TGTGCCAGTAGTTCGGGACAGGGAGGTTCACCCCTCCACTTT. Looking up the rest from reference TRBV19 and TRBJ1-6 gives the full variable domain: DGGITQSPKYLFRKEGQNVTLSCEQNLNHDAMYWYRQDPGQGLRLIYYSQIVNDFQKGDIAEGYSVSREKKESFPLTVTSAQKNPTAFYLCASSSGQGGSPLHFGNGTRLTVT.

This sequence joins TRBV3-1 (or the pseudogene TRBV3-2) and TRBJ1-2, with D possibly matching TRBD1 (6 bases). CDR1 and CDR2 (germline): LGHDT, YNNKEL (reference sequence). Trimming shortened V by 1 base and J by 8 bases, and 29 bases separated the two germline ends. CDR3 length: 19 amino acids. In DNA, the CDR3 is TGTGCCAGCAGCCAAGTCTTCCGTAGGGGGTCCATCAGACTATGGGGCTACACCTTC. Translated: CASSQVFRRGSIRLWGYTF.

V and J are TRBV5-1 and TRBJ1-1; D call uncertain. V was pared by 0 bases and J by 0 bases, with 6 bases between. The CDR3 length is 14 residues. Germline V CDR1 and CDR2: SGHRS, YFSETQ. In nucleotides, the CDR3 is TGCGCCAGCAGCTTGGGCACTATGAACACTGAAGCTTTCTTT. Its protein product is CASSLGTMNTEAFF.

This chain connects TRBV7-2 to TRBJ1-4, with D possibly matching TRBD1 (6 bases). Trimming removed 5 bases at V and 8 bases at J, with 12 bases between. The germline V gene has CDR1 SGHTA and CDR2 FQGNSA. This CDR3 comprises 13 residues. Here the CDR3 DNA reads TGTGCCAGCAGCACGACAGGAGGAGAAAAACTGTTTTTT. Protein: CASSTTGGEKLFF.